The TCR beta chain described here comes from a study of yellow fever vaccine responses in identical twins. Study observations and caveats: Twins reportedly appeared to share part of their vaccine T cell response while keeping part individual.

Trimming shortened V by 1 base and J by 4 bases, and 7 bases separated the two germline ends. CDR3 length equals 13 residues. Germline assignment: CDR1 SGHTA and CDR2 FQGTGA. TCRdb independently ran MiXCR on the RT-PCR reads; one entry per CDR3 protein. This table holds 1,200 or so distinct CDR3 sequences, approximately 84% found once. Concerning this clonotype: Its antigen is as yet unknown.

The TCR originated in a female donor who received the yellow fever vaccine. The chain uses TRBV7-3 and TRBJ2-5; D tentatively fits TRBD1 or TRBD2 (5 bases each). Sequences were derived from T cells from blood (PBMCs), unsorted or a sorted subset (not recorded which), sampled before or after yellow fever vaccination (not recorded which). In DNA, the CDR3 is TGTGCCAGCAGCTTAAAAGGGACAGAGACCCAGTACTTC. Residues: CASSLKGTETQYF.